This T cell receptor (beta chain) originates from a study of blood T cell repertoires in COVID-19. The CDR3 consists of 15 residues. Germline CDR1 reads KGHSH; CDR2 reads LQKENI. Trimming took 4 bases from V and 5 from J, leaving 18 bases between them. Per the study methods: Using reference gene primer amplification, nucleated cell counts were estimated. Data came from immunoSEQ multiplex PCR; TCRdb stores just in-frame clones and leaves some out. Clone size and V and J calls were adopted from that table, with D and trimming inferred from the DNA. This repertoire shows roughly 140,000 clones, approximately 78% found once; its top ten account for about 4.3%.

The chain joins TRBV18 to TRBJ2-7; weak D call: TRBD1 (5 bases). The sequence was obtained from a woman aged 80 or over with acute or convalescent COVID-19. The sample taken for sequencing was peripheral blood. The CDR3 DNA follows: TGTGCCAGCTCACTCGGCCAGGGTAAGTTGGACGAGCAGTACTTC. It is translated as CASSLGQGKLDEQYF.